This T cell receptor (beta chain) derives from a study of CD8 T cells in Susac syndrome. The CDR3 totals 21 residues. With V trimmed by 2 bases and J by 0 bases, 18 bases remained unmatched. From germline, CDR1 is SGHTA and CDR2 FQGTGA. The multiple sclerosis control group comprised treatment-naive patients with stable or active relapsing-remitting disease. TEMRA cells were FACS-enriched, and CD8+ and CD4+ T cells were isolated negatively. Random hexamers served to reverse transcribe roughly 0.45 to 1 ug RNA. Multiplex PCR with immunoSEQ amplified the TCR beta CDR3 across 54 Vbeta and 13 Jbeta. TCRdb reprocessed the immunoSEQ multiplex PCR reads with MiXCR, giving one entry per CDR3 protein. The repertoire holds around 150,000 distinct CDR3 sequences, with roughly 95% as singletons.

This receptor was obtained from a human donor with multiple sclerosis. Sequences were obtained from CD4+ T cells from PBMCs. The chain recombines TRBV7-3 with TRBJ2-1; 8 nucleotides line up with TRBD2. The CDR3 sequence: CASSLGQGVSSGTSSYNEQFF. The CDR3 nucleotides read TGTGCCAGCAGCTTAGGGCAGGGAGTAAGTAGCGGGACGAGCTCCTACAATGAGCAGTTCTTC.